This paragraph covers one TCR beta chain sequence. The specificity of this receptor is unknown. Per-nucleotide qualities are absent, and no much larger clonotype sits a single base away. For CDR1 and CDR2, the germline V gene lists SGHTA and FQGTGA. The CDR3 goes from the cysteine to the phenylalanine over 14 residues. Only the CDR3 region is kept as DNA, spanning 42 bases read in frame from base 1. Relative to germline, V is missing 2 bases and J is missing 8 bases, with 8 bases of the junction outside any gene match. The Quick-DNA Microprep Kit was used to extract genomic DNA from the sorted cells. Amplification of TCRbeta DNA was done with the immunoSEQ hsTCRbeta kit, following the protocol from the manufacturer. An Illumina MiSeq instrument was used to sequence the TCRbeta libraries. As for how the authors treated the data: Following removal of out-of-frame sequences, roughly 2 million distinct TCRbeta sequences were retained, with an average of around 70,000 per individual. Each individual was scored according to the count of 164 previously reported CMV-associated TCRbeta sequences and the total productive distinct TCRbeta count. A beta-binomial model was reimplemented in Python, and random forests from scikit-learn, run with default parameters, were trained on data from the US cohort. Classifier performance on the Belgian cohort was summarized as median AUC with percentile confidence intervals calculated over 10,000 bootstrap iterations. TCRdb limited this immuneACCESS table to in-frame rearrangements with V and J called. A share of clones is missing; checked studies link under half to unresolved V genes, and the rest is unexplained. D and trimming come from the DNA, and the V and J calls and clone size come from that table. The sample contains 35,000 to 55,000 clones, 60% to 80% of them found a single time. Nearly 0.95% of the sample is in the top ten clones.

This sample is part of a study of memory CD4+ T cells and cytomegalovirus serostatus (dated by TCRdb to between 2018 and 2021). Regarding the research as a whole: The cohort included about 33 healthy adults from Belgium, of whom 9 were CMV seropositive and approximately 24 were CMV seronegative. CD4+ memory TCRbeta repertoires of a Belgian cohort with known cytomegalovirus serostatus were sequenced in order to replicate a published TCR-based CMV serostatus classifier.

Single viable CD3+CD4+CD8-CD45RO+ cells were sorted as memory CD4+ T cells on a FACSAria II. CMV serostatus was assessed using a Roche Elecsys assay, by which serum IgG against CMV pp150, pp28, p38 and p52 was detected. Once the samples were thawed, total CD4+ T cells were enriched through positive selection using CD4 magnetic microbeads. The samples came from a different study that was designed specifically to examine the CD4+ T cell memory repertoire. Following standard operating procedures, peripheral blood mononuclear cells were isolated and cryopreserved, while serum was kept at -80 degrees C. The staining relied on CD3-PerCP (BW264/56), CD4-APC (RPA-T4), CD45RO-PE (UCHT1) and CD8-Pacific Orange (3B5) antibodies, and Sytox blue was used to exclude non-viable cells. Points the paper makes about the study in general: Unlike the original study, which covered naive and memory CD4+ and CD8+ populations, the Belgian study sequenced only CD4+CD45RO+ memory cells. CMV serostatus prediction reached a median bootstrapped AUC of about 0.96 with the original framework and 0.85 to 0.91 with a US-trained random forest. Among the 150 to 200 previously reported CMV-associated TCRbeta sequences, approximately 67 showed up in the CD4+ memory repertoires, with each one found in between one and five individuals. The results were interpreted as suggesting that the CMV-associated TCR signature is largely present in the CD4+ memory repertoire. A median bootstrapped AUC of roughly 0.95 with a 95% CI of 0.76-1.00 was achieved on the Belgian cohort by the original-framework classifier.

The V and J segments used are TRBV7-3 and TRBJ1-2; 7 central nucleotides agree with TRBD1. The source of this sequence is an adult in good health and CMV-seronegative. Sequencing was performed on memory CD4+ T cells from blood. The sequenced DNA: TGTGCCAGCAGCTTAGATGCCAGGGGGAGCGGCTACACCTTC. This sequence encodes CASSLDARGSGYTF.